These 24 T cell receptor beta chains share one sample of origin, sequenced in a study of T cells in Graves' hyperthyroidism and ophthalmopathy. Amplification targeted TCR beta CDR3 regions from RNA transcripts. HTBI primers were employed in a first-round RT-PCR of the TCR CDR3. MiXCR, run by TCRdb on the multiplex PCR reads, gives a single entry per CDR3 protein. The data contain around 300,000 distinct CDR3 sequences, less than 30% of them seen just once; the ten biggest clones take up roughly 24%. Source material: blood. The receptors shown here come from a man aged 35 to 55 with Graves' hyperthyroidism that later progressed to Graves' ophthalmopathy.

This chain connects TRBV6-5 to TRBJ1-2, with D perhaps TRBD1 (6 bases). CDR3 size: 13 residues. V was pared by 8 bases and J by 3 bases, with 13 bases between. Germline CDR1 reads MNHEY; CDR2 reads SVGAGI. DNA for the CDR3: TGTGCCAGCGTTACAGGGTTGGACTATGGCTACACCTTC. This encodes CASVTGLDYGYTF.

This clonotype was counted ten times or more. The gene calls are TRBV18 and TRBJ2-5; D is undetermined. The V end was cut by 2 bases, the J end by 1 base, with 8 bases between. The CDR3 runs to 14 residues. Per germline, CDR1 KGHSH and CDR2 LQKENI. The CDR3 here is CASSPTFSQETQYF. CDR3 nucleotides: TGTGCCAGCTCACCAACCTTTTCCCAAGAGACCCAGTACTTC.

This CDR3 is CASSPTSGRSSYEQYF. Written as DNA, the CDR3 is TGTGCCAGCAGCCCGACTAGCGGGAGGAGCTCCTACGAGCAGTACTTC. The V gene is TRBV27, the J gene TRBJ2-7; TRBD2 aligns across 13 bases. Unmatched junction bases numbered 5, after V lost 6 bases and J lost 0 bases. Germline-derived CDR1 and CDR2 are MNHEY and SMNVEV (reference sequence). The CDR3 is 16 residues long.

At least ten counts were recorded for this clonotype. This chain joins TRBV28 and TRBJ1-1; TRBD1 matches at 7 bases. Unmatched junction bases numbered 8, after V lost 8 bases and J lost 8 bases. Germline V CDR1 and CDR2: MDHEN, SYDVKM. The CDR3 runs 12 residues. CDR3 sequence (DNA): TGTGCCAGCGGCGGTCGGACAGGCGAAGCTTTCTTT. Encoded protein: CASGGRTGEAFF.

This clonotype was observed many times. The chain carries TRBV7-9 and TRBJ2-2; 10 positions match TRBD2. The ends lost 1 base at V and 4 bases at J; junction bases unmatched: 0. The CDR3 length is 15 residues. Germline values: CDR1 SEHNR, CDR2 FQNEAQ (reference sequence). The CDR3, as DNA: TGTGCCAGCAGCTTAGTAGCGGGAGGCACCGGGGAGCTGTTTTTT. Its protein product is CASSLVAGGTGELFF. Drawing the rest from reference TRBV7-9 and TRBJ2-2, the complete variable domain is DTGVSQNPRHKITKRGQNVTFRCDPISEHNRLYWYRQTLGQGPEFLTYFQNEAQLEKSRLLSDRFSAERPKGSFSTLEIQRTEQGDSAMYLCASSLVAGGTGELFFGEGSRLTVL.

This chain joins TRBV2 and TRBJ2-2, with D unresolved. The germline V gene encodes CDR1 SNHLY and CDR2 FYNNEI. Trimming removed 2 bases from V and 0 bases from J, with 7 bases in between. The length of the CDR3 is 15 residues. This chain's CDR3 is CASSEQATNTGELFF. CDR3 nucleotides: TGTGCCAGCAGTGAACAGGCCACGAACACCGGGGAGCTGTTTTTT.

This clonotype was detected many times. At one end, the junction sequence differs from germline, possibly due to a read error. CDR3 DNA sequence: TGCGCCAGCAGCACCGGACCAGGGGTGAATACTGAAGCTTTCTTT. Residues: CASSTGPGVNTEAFF. The rearrangement links TRBV5-1 to TRBJ1-1, with D tentatively TRBD1 (6 bases). The CDR3 covers 15 residues. Germline V gives CDR1 SGHRS, CDR2 YFSETQ.

This clonotype was recorded many times. The chain links TRBV7-8 to TRBJ1-1; D not resolved. The CDR3 loop spans 14 amino acids. Trimming removed 5 bases from V and 1 base from J, with 11 bases in between. The germline CDR1 and CDR2 sequences are SGHVS and FQNEAQ. The CDR3 nucleotides read TGTGCCAGCAGCCCGAACATGGGGAACACTGAAGCTTTCTTT. Its protein product is CASSPNMGNTEAFF.

V and J are TRBV28 and TRBJ2-7; D is perhaps TRBD1 (6 bases). Per germline, CDR1 MDHEN and CDR2 SYDVKM. Trimming stripped 2 bases from V and 5 bases from J, with 22 bases between. CDR3 length: 17 residues. The CDR3 nucleotides read TGTGCCAGCAGTTTAACTCTAGGGGGACACGTACATCACGAGCAGTACTTC. It translates to CASSLTLGGHVHHEQYF.

CDR3 in DNA: TGTGCCAGCAGTTCGACTAACGAGCAGTACTTC. Translated, it gives CASSSTNEQYF. V is TRBV6-5 and J is TRBJ2-7; maybe TRBD2 (5 bases). Germline V gives CDR1 MNHEY, CDR2 SVGAGI. CDR3 length equals 11 residues. The V end lost 4 bases, the J end lost 5 bases, and 6 bases lay between the germline ends.

This clonotype was seen ten or more times. The rearrangement joins TRBV19 to TRBJ2-7; 9 positions match TRBD1. Germline values: CDR1 LNHDA, CDR2 SQIVND (reference sequence). V lost 2 bases and J lost 2; bases outside the gene matches: 4. The CDR3 sequence is 15 residues long. CDR3 nucleotides: TGTGCCAGTAGTATAAAACAGGGGGCCACCTACGAGCAGTACTTC. It codes for CASSIKQGATYEQYF.

This clonotype occurred many times. The chain recombines TRBV7-9 with TRBJ1-1; D gene ambiguous. Germline assignment: CDR1 SEHNR and CDR2 FQNEAQ (reference sequence). The CDR3 spans 12 residues. Trimming cost V 5 bases and J 10 bases, with 14 bases left between them. CDR3 nucleotide sequence: TGTGCCAGCAGCCCTAATCCCCCGGCAGCTTTCTTT. It is translated as CASSPNPPAAFF. Combining the CDR3 with reference TRBV7-9 and TRBJ1-1 gives the whole variable domain DTGVSQNPRHKITKRGQNVTFRCDPISEHNRLYWYRQTLGQGPEFLTYFQNEAQLEKSRLLSDRFSAERPKGSFSTLEIQRTEQGDSAMYLCASSPNPPAAFFGQGTRLTVV.

The rearrangement links TRBV5-1 to TRBJ2-7; a weak D match, TRBD2 (6 bases). There are 15 residues in the CDR3. Per the germline V gene, CDR1 is SGHRS and CDR2 is YFSETQ. The V and J ends lost 3 bases and 3 bases respectively, with 16 bases between them. The CDR3 DNA is TGCGCCAGCAGCTCGGACGCGGGAAGTGACTACGAGCAGTACTTC. Amino acids: CASSSDAGSDYEQYF.

At least ten counts were recorded for this clonotype. This chain uses TRBV19 with TRBJ2-7; no clear D gene. V dropped 0 bases and J dropped 5 bases, with 14 bases sitting between them. The CDR3 runs 15 residues. Germline lookup yields CDR1 LNHDA and CDR2 SQIVND (reference sequence). Here the CDR3 DNA reads TGTGCCAGTAGTATAGAGGGCAGCCACTGGAACGAGCAGTACTTC. Protein sequence: CASSIEGSHWNEQYF.

At least ten counts were recorded for this clonotype. The rearrangement links TRBV24-1 to TRBJ2-5; tentatively, D is TRBD2 (5 bases). With 7 bases removed from V and 3 bases from J, the gap between germline ends came to 20 bases. Germline V lookup: CDR1 KGHDR, CDR2 SFDVKD. The CDR3 extends over 16 amino acids. The CDR3 is CATSPTPGRVEETQYF. In nucleotides, the CDR3 is TGTGCCACCAGCCCTACCCCGGGGAGAGTGGAAGAGACCCAGTACTTC.

V is TRBV20-1 and J is TRBJ1-1; 9 bases line up with TRBD1. Germline lookup yields CDR1 DFQATT and CDR2 SNEGSKA (reference sequence). The CDR3 is made up of 13 amino acids. V trimming: 8 bases; J trimming: 3 bases; junction bases outside the gene matches: 7. The CDR3 sequence: CSSIRTGDTEAFF. The DNA for the CDR3 is TGCAGTTCCATCCGGACAGGGGACACTGAAGCTTTCTTT.

Regarding this clonotype: Since a much larger clone is just one base distant, this may be a read error. This sequence joins TRBV7-8 and TRBJ2-2; D is unclear. There are 15 residues in the CDR3. The germline CDR1 and CDR2 sequences are SGHVS and FQNEAQ. CDR3 DNA: TGTGTCAGCAGCTTAGTGGTTGGGAAAGGAGGGGAGCTGTTTTTT. Its translation: CVSSLVVGKGGELFF.

The chain joins TRBV28 to TRBJ2-7, with a possible D match to TRBD2 (5 bases). Germline V lookup: CDR1 MDHEN, CDR2 SYDVKM. The length of the CDR3 is 18 residues. Trimming left V 4 bases short and J 7 bases short, with 29 bases between. The CDR3 here is CASSSQFLRVGKSWEQYF. For the CDR3, the DNA is TGTGCCAGCAGTTCACAATTCCTGAGGGTCGGCAAATCCTGGGAGCAGTACTTC.

This clonotype was seen at least ten times. This chain uses TRBV11-2 with TRBJ1-1; 7 bases match TRBD1. Germline V CDR1 and CDR2: SGHAT, FQNNGV. The CDR3 is 14 residues long. Trimming took 6 bases from V and 6 from J; bases not matched to a gene: 10. The chain's CDR3 is CASRPLTGTAEAFF. Here the CDR3 DNA reads TGTGCCAGCAGGCCCCTGACAGGGACTGCTGAAGCTTTCTTT.

This clonotype was counted many times. The genes are TRBV4-1 and TRBJ1-5; maybe TRBD1 (5 bases). The V end lost 0 bases, the J end lost 6 bases, and 12 bases lay between the germline ends. CDR3 length: 15 residues. Germline CDR1 is MGHRA and CDR2 is YSYEKL. CDR3 region: CASSQDGAGGQPQHF. CDR3 nucleotides: TGCGCCAGCAGCCAAGATGGGGCAGGCGGTCAGCCCCAGCATTTT.

The rearrangement uses TRBV19 and TRBJ1-5; D perhaps matches TRBD1 (6 bases). The CDR3 loop spans 20 amino acids. V was cut by 7 bases and J by 4 bases, with 32 bases left in between. The germline V gene has CDR1 LNHDA and CDR2 SQIVND (reference sequence). CDR3 nucleotide sequence: TGTGCCAGTACGACCCGGGGGCGTGGAGGAAATAGGGAAGTAAATCAGCCCCAGCATTTT. As protein: CASTTRGRGGNREVNQPQHF.

The rearrangement uses TRBV4-1 and TRBJ1-1, with D hard to call. Looked up from germline, CDR1 is MGHRA and CDR2 is YSYEKL. CDR3 length: 14 amino acids. Between the trimmed V and J ends, which lost 10 bases and 5 bases, there was a span of 20 bases. CDR3 protein: CATRGPLKGTEAFF. The CDR3 nucleotides read TGCGCCACCCGCGGACCGCTTAAAGGAACTGAAGCTTTCTTT.

This clonotype was observed once. This sequence joins TRBV11-1 and TRBJ2-7, with D perhaps given as TRBD1 or TRBD2 (5 bases each). The CDR3 loop spans 15 amino acids. V lost 6 bases and J lost 5, with 20 bases in between. Germline V gives CDR1 SGHAT, CDR2 FQDESV (reference sequence). The CDR3 sequence: CASSSGARAGDEQYF. The CDR3 bases are TGTGCCAGCAGTTCTGGGGCCCGGGCCGGGGACGAGCAGTACTTC.

In this sample, this clonotype turned up a few times. CDR3 bases: TGTGCCAGCAGCCGGACTAGCGGGATGTCTTACGAGCAGTACTTC. Protein: CASSRTSGMSYEQYF. The chain couples TRBV7-8 to TRBJ2-7, with 12 bases identical to TRBD2. V was pared by 5 bases and J by 4 bases, with 6 bases of the junction left unmatched. The CDR3 runs to 15 residues. Looked up from germline, CDR1 is SGHVS and CDR2 is FQNEAQ. Looking up the rest from reference TRBV7-8 and TRBJ2-7 gives the full variable domain: GAGVSQSPRYKVAKRGQDVALRCDPISGHVSLFWYQQALGQGPEFLTYFQNEAQLDKSGLPSDRFFAERPEGSVSTLKIQRTQQEDSAVYLCASSRTSGMSYEQYFGPGTRLTVT.